This T cell receptor beta chain was recovered during a study of T cell responses to AZD1222 COVID-19 vaccine. Study outcomes and limitations: Among AZD1222 vaccinees, only 5 to 7 were seropositive at baseline. A rise in Spike-specific TCR breadth and depth followed two AZD1222 doses. Repertoires were collected only later (after the peak T cell response had occurred).

V shed 2 bases, J shed 1 base, and the junction held 5 bases outside the gene matches. CDR1 SEHNR and CDR2 FQNEAQ come from the germline V gene (reference sequence). The CDR3 totals 16 residues. Samples with a second dose at about 4 or about 12 weeks were pooled together. As for this clone: As yet, its antigen is unknown.

Generated by immunoSEQ multiplex PCR, the TCRdb table keeps only in-frame clones and is missing some. The repertoire holds some 150,000 clones, with 80% to 95% as singletons. This chain uses TRBV7-9 with TRBJ1-3; the match to TRBD1 covers 7 bases. This clonotype was sampled from an adult who received the AZD1222 COVID-19 vaccine. The sample here was peripheral blood, taken 28 days after the second AZD1222 dose. As DNA, the CDR3 is TGTGCCAGCAGCTTAAGAGGGGGCGTATCTGGAAACACCATATATTTT. It translates to CASSLRGGVSGNTIYF.